Following are 3 T cell receptor beta chains from one sample sequenced in a study of tissue T cells after allogeneic stem cell transplantation. Time point given: mouse harvest day 7 after allogeneic transplant. Mouse grafts combined 10^7 T-cell-depleted bone marrow cells with 10^6 splenic CD5+ T cells. The repertoire was sequenced with immunoSEQ multiplex PCR; TCRdb's copy has only in-frame clones and lacks some. The repertoire holds around 1,300 clones, with around 60% as singletons. The sample was liver tissue. The source of these receptors is a female BALB/c mouse given C57BL/6 T cells with graft-versus-host disease after an allogeneic hematopoietic cell transplant.

This clone was seen more than once but under ten times. The listed genes are named as in mouse. The read ends 1 residue shy of where the CDR3 ends; the end is completed using the germline J gene. The chain employs TRBV4 and TRBJ1-4; D perhaps matches TRBD1 (5 bases). The V end was cut by 4 bases, the J end by 5 bases, with 11 bases between. The CDR3 is 14 residues long. Germline V gene lookup returns CDR1 LGHDT and CDR2 YNNKQL (reference sequence). CDR3 region: CASSLTEGNERLFF. Incomplete CDR3 DNA: TGTGCCAGCAGCTTGACAGAGGGGAACGAAAGATTATTT. Variable domain in full (rest from reference TRBV4 and TRBJ1-4): ETAVFQTPNYHVTQVGNEVSFNCKQTLGHDTMYWYKQDSKKLLKIMFSYNNKQLIVNETVPRRFSPQSSDKAHLNLRIKSVEPEDSAVYLCASSLTEGNERLFFGHGTKLSVL.

A note on this clone: Gene names are the mouse ones. The observed sequence ends 1 residue before the CDR3 terminus, with the missing tail filled in from the germline J gene. The V gene is TRBV3, the J gene TRBJ2-4; D uncertain. The CDR3 is made up of 12 amino acids. V lost 6 bases, J lost 0 bases, and 4 bases lay in between. Per the germline V gene, CDR1 is SNHLY and CDR2 is FYNGKV (reference sequence). CDR3 sequence reads: CASSRSQNTLYF. Incomplete CDR3 DNA: TGTGCCAGCAGTCGAAGTCAAAACACCTTGTAC. The whole variable domain, filled in from reference TRBV3 and TRBJ2-4, reads GPKVLQIPSHQIIDMGQMVTLNCDPVSNHLYFYWYKQILGQQMEFLVNFYNGKVMEKSKLFKDQFSVERPDGSYFTLKIQPTALEDSAVYFCASSRSQNTLYFGAGTRLSVL.

This clone was observed a single time. All gene names here are mouse names. The read is 1 residue too short to cover the CDR3 end, so that end is filled in from the germline J gene. This chain connects TRBV5 to TRBJ1-1, with D unresolved. The CDR3 covers 13 residues. V was cut by 4 bases and J by 0 bases, with 6 bases left in between. In germline, CDR1 is LGHNA, CDR2 YNLKQL (reference sequence). Partial CDR3 DNA: TGTGCCAGCAGCCCCGGTTCAAACACAGAAGTCTTC. This translates into CASSPGSNTEVF. The complete CDR3 sequence is CASSPGSNTEVFF.